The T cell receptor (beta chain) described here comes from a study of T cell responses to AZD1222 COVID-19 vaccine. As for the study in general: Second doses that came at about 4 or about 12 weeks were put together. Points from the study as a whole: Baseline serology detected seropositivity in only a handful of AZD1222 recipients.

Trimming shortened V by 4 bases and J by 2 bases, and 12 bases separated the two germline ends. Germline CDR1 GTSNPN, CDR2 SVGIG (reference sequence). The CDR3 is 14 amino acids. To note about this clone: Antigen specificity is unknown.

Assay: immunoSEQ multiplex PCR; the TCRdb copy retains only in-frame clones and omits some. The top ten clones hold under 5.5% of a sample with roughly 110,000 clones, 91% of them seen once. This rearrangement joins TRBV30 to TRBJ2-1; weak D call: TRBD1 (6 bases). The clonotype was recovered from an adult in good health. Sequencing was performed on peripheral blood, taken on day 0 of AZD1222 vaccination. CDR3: CAWNYRVTYNEQFF. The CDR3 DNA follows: TGTGCCTGGAACTACAGGGTTACCTACAATGAGCAGTTCTTC.